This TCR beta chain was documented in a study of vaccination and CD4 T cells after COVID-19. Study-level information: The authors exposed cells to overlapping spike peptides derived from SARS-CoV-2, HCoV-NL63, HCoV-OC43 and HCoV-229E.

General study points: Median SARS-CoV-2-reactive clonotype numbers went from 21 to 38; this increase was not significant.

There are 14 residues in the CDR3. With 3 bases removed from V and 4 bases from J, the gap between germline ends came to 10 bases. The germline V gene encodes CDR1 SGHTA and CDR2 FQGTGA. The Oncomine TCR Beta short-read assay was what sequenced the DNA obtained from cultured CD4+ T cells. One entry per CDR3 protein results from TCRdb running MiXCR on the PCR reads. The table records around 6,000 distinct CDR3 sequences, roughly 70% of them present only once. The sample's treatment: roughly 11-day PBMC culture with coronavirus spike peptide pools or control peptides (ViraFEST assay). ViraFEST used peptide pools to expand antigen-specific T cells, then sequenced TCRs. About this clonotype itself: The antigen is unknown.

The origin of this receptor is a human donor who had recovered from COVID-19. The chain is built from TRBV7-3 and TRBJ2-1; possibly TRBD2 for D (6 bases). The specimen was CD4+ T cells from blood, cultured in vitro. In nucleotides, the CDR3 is TGTGCCAGCAGCTTTGGAGGACTATACAATGAGCAGTTCTTC. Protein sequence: CASSFGGLYNEQFF.